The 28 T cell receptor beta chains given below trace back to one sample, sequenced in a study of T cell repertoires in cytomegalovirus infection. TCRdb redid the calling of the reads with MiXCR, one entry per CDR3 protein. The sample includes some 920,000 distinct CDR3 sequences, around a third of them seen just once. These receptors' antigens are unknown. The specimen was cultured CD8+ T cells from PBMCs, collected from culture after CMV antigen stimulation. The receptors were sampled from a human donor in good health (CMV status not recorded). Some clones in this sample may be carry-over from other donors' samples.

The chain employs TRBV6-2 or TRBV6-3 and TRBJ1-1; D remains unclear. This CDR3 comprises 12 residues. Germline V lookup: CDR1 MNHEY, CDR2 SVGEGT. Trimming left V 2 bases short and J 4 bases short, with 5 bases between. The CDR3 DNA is TGTGCCAGCAGTTACACGAGCACTGAAGCTTTCTTT. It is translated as CASSYTSTEAFF.

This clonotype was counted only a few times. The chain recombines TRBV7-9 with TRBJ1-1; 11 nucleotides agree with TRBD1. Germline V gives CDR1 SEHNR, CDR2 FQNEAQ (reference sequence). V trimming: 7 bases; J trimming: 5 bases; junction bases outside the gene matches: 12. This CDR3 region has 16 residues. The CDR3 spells CASTPGQGVMATEAFF. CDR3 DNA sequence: TGTGCCAGCACTCCGGGACAGGGGGTAATGGCTACTGAAGCTTTCTTT.

The CDR3 bases are TGTGCCAGCAGTAAGAACAGTAACACTGAAGCTTTCTTT. This codes for CASSKNSNTEAFF. V is TRBV6-2 or TRBV6-3 and J is TRBJ1-1; D unclear. The ends were cut back, 5 bases at V and 2 bases at J, with 9 bases in the middle. CDR3 length equals 13 residues. Germline CDR1 MNHEY, CDR2 SVGEGT.

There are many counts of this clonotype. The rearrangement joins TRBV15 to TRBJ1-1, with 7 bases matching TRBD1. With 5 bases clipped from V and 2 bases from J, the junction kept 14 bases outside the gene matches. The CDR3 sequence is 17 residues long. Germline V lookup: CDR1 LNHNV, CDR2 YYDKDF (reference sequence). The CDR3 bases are TGTGCCACCAGCGATATTCCGGGACAGACTTCTAACACTGAAGCTTTCTTT. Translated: CATSDIPGQTSNTEAFF.

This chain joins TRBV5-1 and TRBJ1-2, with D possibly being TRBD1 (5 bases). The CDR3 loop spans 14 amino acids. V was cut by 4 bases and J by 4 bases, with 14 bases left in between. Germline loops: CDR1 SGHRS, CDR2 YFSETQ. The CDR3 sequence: CASSLTGGTYGYTF. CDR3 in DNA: TGCGCCAGCAGCCTGACGGGAGGGACCTATGGCTACACCTTC.

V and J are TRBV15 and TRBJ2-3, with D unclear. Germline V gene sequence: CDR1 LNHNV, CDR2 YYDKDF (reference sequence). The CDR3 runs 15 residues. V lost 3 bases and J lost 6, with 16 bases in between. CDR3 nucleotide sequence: TGTGCCACCAGCAGGGAGACGGTGATCGCGGATACGCAGTATTTT. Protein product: CATSRETVIADTQYF.

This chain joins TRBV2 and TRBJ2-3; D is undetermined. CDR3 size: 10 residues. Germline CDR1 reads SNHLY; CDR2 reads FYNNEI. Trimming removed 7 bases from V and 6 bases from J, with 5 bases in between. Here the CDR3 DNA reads TGTGCCAGCACTGGGGATACGCAGTATTTT. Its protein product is CASTGDTQYF.

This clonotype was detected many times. CDR3: CASSLARGNQPQHF. CDR3 coding DNA: TGTGCCAGCAGTTTAGCGCGGGGCAATCAGCCCCAGCATTTT. The chain links TRBV12-3 or TRBV12-4 to TRBJ1-5, with D hard to call. The CDR3 consists of 14 residues. Trimming took off 0 bases at V and 2 bases at J, with 5 bases between the two ends.

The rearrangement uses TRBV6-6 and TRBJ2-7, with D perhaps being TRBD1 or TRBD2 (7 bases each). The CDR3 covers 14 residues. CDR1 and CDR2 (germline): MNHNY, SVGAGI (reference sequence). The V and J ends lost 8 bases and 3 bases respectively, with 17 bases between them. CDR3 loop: CASLRGGPLYEQYF. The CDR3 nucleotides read TGTGCCAGCCTCAGGGGGGGGCCCCTCTACGAGCAGTACTTC.

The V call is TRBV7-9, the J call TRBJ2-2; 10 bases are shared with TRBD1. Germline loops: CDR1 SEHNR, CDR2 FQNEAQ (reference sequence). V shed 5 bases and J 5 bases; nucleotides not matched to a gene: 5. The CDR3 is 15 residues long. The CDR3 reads CASSARTGGTGELFF. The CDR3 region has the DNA TGTGCCAGCAGCGCCAGGACAGGGGGAACCGGGGAGCTGTTTTTT.

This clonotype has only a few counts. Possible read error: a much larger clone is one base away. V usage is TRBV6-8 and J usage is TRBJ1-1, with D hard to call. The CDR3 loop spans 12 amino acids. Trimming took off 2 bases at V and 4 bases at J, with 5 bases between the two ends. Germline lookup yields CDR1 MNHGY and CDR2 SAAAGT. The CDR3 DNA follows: TGTGCCAGCAGTTACACAACCACTGAAGCTTTCTTT. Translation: CASSYTTTEAFF.

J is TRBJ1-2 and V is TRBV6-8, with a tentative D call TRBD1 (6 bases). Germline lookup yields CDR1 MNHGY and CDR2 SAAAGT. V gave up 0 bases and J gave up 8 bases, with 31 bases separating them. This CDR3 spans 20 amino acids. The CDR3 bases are TGTGCCAGCAGTTACTCGAGGTATTCGGGTCAGGGGAATCTGGATAACGGCTACACCTTC. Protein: CASSYSRYSGQGNLDNGYTF.

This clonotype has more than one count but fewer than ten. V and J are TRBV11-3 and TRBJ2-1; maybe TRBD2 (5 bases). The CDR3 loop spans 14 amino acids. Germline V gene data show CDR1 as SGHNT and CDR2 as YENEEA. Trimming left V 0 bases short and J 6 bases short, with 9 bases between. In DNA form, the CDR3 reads TGTGCCAGCAGCTTAGAAGCTAGCCCCAATGAGCAGTTCTTC. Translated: CASSLEASPNEQFF.

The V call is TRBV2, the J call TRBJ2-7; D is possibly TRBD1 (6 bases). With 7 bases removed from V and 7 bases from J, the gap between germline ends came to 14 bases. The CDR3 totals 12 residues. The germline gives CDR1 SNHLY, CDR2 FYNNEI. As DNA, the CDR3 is TGTGCCAGCACGGACAGTTACTATGAGCAGTACTTC. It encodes CASTDSYYEQYF.

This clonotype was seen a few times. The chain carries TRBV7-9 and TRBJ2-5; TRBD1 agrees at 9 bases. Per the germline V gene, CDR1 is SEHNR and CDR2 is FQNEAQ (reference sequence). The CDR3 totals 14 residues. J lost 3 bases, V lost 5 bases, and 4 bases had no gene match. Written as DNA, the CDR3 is TGTGCCAGCAGCGCCACAGGGGGCGAAGAGACCCAGTACTTC. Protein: CASSATGGEETQYF.

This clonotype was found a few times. The CDR3 nucleotides read TGTGCCACCAGTGCGAGGCGGGGGGGCTCCTACAATGAGCAGTTCTTC. Its protein is CATSARRGGSYNEQFF. The chain has TRBV24-1 and TRBJ2-1; 9 positions match TRBD2. The CDR3 consists of 16 residues. Germline CDR1 is KGHDR and CDR2 is SFDVKD. Trimming took 5 bases from V and 0 from J; bases not matched to a gene: 4.

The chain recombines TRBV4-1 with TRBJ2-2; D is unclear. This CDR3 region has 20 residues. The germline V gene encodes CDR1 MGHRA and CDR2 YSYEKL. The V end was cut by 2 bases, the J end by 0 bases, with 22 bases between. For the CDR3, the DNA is TGCGCCAGCAGCCAACTCTACCAGGAAGTTAAGCCCGCGAACACCGGGGAGCTGTTTTTT. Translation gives CASSQLYQEVKPANTGELFF.

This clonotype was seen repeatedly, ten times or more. The CDR3 sequence is CASSIPSGVAKNIQYF. The CDR3 region has the DNA TGTGCCAGCAGCATTCCTAGCGGGGTGGCCAAAAACATTCAGTACTTC. This chain connects TRBV7-2 to TRBJ2-4; TRBD2 aligns across 9 bases. The CDR3 covers 16 residues. V lost 5 bases, J lost 1 base, and 6 bases stayed unmatched. Germline lookup yields CDR1 SGHTA and CDR2 FQGNSA. Full variable domain (rest looked up from reference TRBV7-2 and TRBJ2-4): GAGVSQSPSNKVTEKGKDVELRCDPISGHTALYWYRQSLGQGLEFLIYFQGNSAPDKSGLPSDRFSAERTGGSVSTLTIQRTQQEDSAVYLCASSIPSGVAKNIQYFGAGTRLSVL.

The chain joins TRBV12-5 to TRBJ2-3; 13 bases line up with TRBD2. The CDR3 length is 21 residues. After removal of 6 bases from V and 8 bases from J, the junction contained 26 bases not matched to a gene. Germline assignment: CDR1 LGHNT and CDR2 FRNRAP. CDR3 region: CASGLTSGGALLALPTGTQYF. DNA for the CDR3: TGTGCTAGTGGCCTCACTAGCGGGGGGGCCCTCCTCGCCCTCCCAACCGGTACGCAGTATTTT.

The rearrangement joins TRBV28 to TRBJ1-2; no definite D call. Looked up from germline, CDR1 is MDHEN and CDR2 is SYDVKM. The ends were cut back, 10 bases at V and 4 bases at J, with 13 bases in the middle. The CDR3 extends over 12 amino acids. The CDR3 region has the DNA TGTGCCATCACGCAGGAGTCCTATGGCTACACCTTC. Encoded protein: CAITQESYGYTF.

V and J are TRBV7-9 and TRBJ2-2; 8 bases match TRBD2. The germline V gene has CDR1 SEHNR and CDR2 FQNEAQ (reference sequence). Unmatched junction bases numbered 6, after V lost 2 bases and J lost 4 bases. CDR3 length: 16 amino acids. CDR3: CASSLPPGLVTGELFF. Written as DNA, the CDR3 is TGTGCCAGCAGCTTACCCCCGGGACTAGTCACCGGGGAGCTGTTTTTT. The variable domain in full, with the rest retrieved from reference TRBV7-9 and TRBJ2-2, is DTGVSQNPRHKITKRGQNVTFRCDPISEHNRLYWYRQTLGQGPEFLTYFQNEAQLEKSRLLSDRFSAERPKGSFSTLEIQRTEQGDSAMYLCASSLPPGLVTGELFFGEGSRLTVL.

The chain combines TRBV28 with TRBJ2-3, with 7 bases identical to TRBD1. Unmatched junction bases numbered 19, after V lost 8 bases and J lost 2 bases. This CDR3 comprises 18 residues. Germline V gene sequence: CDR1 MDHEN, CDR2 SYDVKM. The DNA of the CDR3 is TGTGCCAGCTGGTCTCTCGTAGAGGGGGCAAAGTTCACAGATACGCAGTATTTT. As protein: CASWSLVEGAKFTDTQYF.

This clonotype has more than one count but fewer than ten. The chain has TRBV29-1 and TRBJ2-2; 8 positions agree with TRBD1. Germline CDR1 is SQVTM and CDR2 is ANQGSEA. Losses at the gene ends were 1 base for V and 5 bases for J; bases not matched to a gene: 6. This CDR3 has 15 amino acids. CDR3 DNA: TGCAGCGTTGAAGTGCAGGGGGCATGGACCGGGGAGCTGTTTTTT. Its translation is CSVEVQGAWTGELFF.

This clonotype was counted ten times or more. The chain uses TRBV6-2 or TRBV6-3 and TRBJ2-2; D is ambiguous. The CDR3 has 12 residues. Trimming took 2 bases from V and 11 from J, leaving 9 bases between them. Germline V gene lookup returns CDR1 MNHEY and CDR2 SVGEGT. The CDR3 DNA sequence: TGTGCCAGCAGTTACCCGGAAATTGAGCTGTTTTTT. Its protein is CASSYPEIELFF.

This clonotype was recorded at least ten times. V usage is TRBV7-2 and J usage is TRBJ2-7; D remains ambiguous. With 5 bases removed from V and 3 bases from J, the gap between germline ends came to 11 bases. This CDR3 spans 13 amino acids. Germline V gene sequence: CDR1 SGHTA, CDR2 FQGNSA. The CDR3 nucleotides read TGTGCCAGCAGCGATCCCCCTTTCTACGAGCAGTACGTC. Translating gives CASSDPPFYEQYV.

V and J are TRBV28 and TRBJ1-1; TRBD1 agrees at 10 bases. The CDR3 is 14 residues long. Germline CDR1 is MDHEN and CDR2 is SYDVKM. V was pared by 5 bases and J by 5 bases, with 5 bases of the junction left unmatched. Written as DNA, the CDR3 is TGTGCCAGCAGTCGGGACAGGGGTGGAACTGAAGCTTTCTTT. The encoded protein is CASSRDRGGTEAFF.

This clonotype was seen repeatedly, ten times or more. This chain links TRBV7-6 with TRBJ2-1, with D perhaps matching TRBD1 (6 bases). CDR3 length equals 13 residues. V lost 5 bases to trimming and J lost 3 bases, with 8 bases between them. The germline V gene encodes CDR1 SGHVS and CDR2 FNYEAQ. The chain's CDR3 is CASSPDSYNEQFF. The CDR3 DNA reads TGTGCCAGCAGCCCGGACAGCTACAATGAGCAGTTCTTC. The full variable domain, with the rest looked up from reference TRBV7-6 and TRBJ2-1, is GAGVSQSPRYKVTKRGQDVALRCDPISGHVSLYWYRQALGQGPEFLTYFNYEAQQDKSGLPNDRFSAERPEGSISTLTIQRTEQRDSAMYRCASSPDSYNEQFFGPGTRLTVL.

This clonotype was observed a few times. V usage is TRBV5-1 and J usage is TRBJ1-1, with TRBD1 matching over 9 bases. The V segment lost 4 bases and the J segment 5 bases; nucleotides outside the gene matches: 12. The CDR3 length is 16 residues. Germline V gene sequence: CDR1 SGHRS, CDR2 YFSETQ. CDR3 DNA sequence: TGCGCCAGCAGCGCAGGGACAGGGCTCCTGGGGACTGAAGCTTTCTTT. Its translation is CASSAGTGLLGTEAFF. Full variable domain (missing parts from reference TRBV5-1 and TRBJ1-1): KAGVTQTPRYLIKTRGQQVTLSCSPISGHRSVSWYQQTPGQGLQFLFEYFSETQRNKGNFPGRFSGRQFSNSRSEMNVSTLELGDSALYLCASSAGTGLLGTEAFFGQGTRLTVV.